The 26 T cell receptor beta chains given below trace back to one sample, sequenced in a study of blood T cell repertoires in COVID-19. Repertoires were generated with immunoSEQ multiplex PCR, while TCRdb's copy carries only in-frame clones and drops some. The table lists 87,000 or so clones, 87% of them singletons. The sample comprised peripheral blood. The receptors were sampled from a woman aged 45-65 years with active or convalescent COVID-19.

The chain combines TRBV4-3 with TRBJ1-1; maybe TRBD1 (6 bases). The germline V gene encodes CDR1 LGHNA and CDR2 YSLEER. The V end was cut by 6 bases, the J end by 5 bases, with 13 bases between. The CDR3 runs to 13 residues. The CDR3 protein is CASSPQGRTEAFF. CDR3 bases: TGCGCCAGCAGTCCACAGGGTCGGACTGAAGCTTTCTTT.

This clone was picked up a small number of times. The rearrangement joins TRBV9 to TRBJ2-2, with TRBD1 as a possible D gene (5 bases). The CDR3 extends over 14 amino acids. The V end lost 4 bases, the J end lost 6 bases, and 13 bases lay between the germline ends. Germline CDR1 is SGDLS and CDR2 is YYNGEE. CDR3 sequence reads: CASSLDSFPGELFF. In DNA, the CDR3 is TGTGCCAGCAGCCTCGACAGTTTCCCCGGGGAGCTGTTTTTT.

The gene calls are TRBV6-6 and TRBJ2-7; D is perhaps TRBD1 (6 bases). Trimming pared 9 bases from V and 2 bases from J, leaving 8 bases between. This CDR3 is built from 11 residues. CDR1 and CDR2 from the germline V gene are MNHNY and SVGAGI (reference sequence). This CDR3 is CASGQTYEQYF. In DNA, the CDR3 is TGTGCCAGTGGACAGACCTACGAGCAGTACTTC.

V gene TRBV2 combines with J gene TRBJ2-7, with no clear D. This CDR3 spans 14 amino acids. V gave up 3 bases and J gave up 1 base, with 10 bases separating them. Looked up from germline, CDR1 is SNHLY and CDR2 is FYNNEI. The CDR3 DNA sequence: TGTGCCAGCAGTGATCTAGGTGTATCCTACGAGCAGTACTTC. This translates into CASSDLGVSYEQYF. The variable domain in full, with the rest retrieved from reference TRBV2 and TRBJ2-7, is EPEVTQTPSHQVTQMGQEVILRCVPISNHLYFYWYRQILGQKVEFLVSFYNNEISEKSEIFDDQFSVERPDGSNFTLKIRSTKLEDSAMYFCASSDLGVSYEQYFGPGTRLTVT.

This chain uses TRBV2 with TRBJ1-5; the D gene is possibly TRBD1 (5 bases). The CDR3 loop spans 12 amino acids. Germline loops: CDR1 SNHLY, CDR2 FYNNEI. The ends were cut back, 8 bases at V and 4 bases at J, with 9 bases in the middle. The CDR3 sequence: CASAGGNQPQHF. The DNA for the CDR3 is TGTGCCAGCGCCGGGGGGAATCAGCCCCAGCATTTT.

This clone was observed a single time. Compared with germline, one end of the junction differs, possibly owing to a read error. The chain carries TRBV6-2 or TRBV6-3 and TRBJ1-1; 8 bases map to TRBD1. CDR1 MNHEY and CDR2 SVGEGT come from the germline V gene. The CDR3 consists of 12 residues. CDR3 nucleotides: TGTGCCAGCAGTTACCTAGGACAGGGCCCAGCCTTT. Translated, it gives CASSYLGQGPAF.

The rearrangement links TRBV7-2 to TRBJ1-6, with TRBD1 matching over 9 bases. Germline CDR1 is SGHTA and CDR2 is FQGNSA. CDR3 length equals 16 residues. Trimming cost V 5 bases and J 7 bases; bases outside gene matches: 9. The CDR3 spells CASSRRTGTGNSPLHF. The DNA for the CDR3 is TGTGCCAGCAGCCGGAGGACCGGGACAGGGAATTCACCCCTCCACTTT.

There are a few counts of this clone. The CDR3 DNA follows: TGTGCCAGCAGCGCACAAGGACAGGTCAAGGCGCCCCAGCATTTT. Translated: CASSAQGQVKAPQHF. V and J are TRBV21-1 and TRBJ1-5; the table's D call of TRBD1 was not tested on the DNA. TRBV21-1 is a listed pseudogene. The CDR3 is 15 residues long.

The V and J genes are TRBV19 and TRBJ1-1; TRBD1 might be the D (5 bases). Germline V gene lookup returns CDR1 LNHDA and CDR2 SQIVND (reference sequence). V was pared by 6 bases and J by 4 bases, with 15 bases between. This CDR3 contains 14 residues. The CDR3: CASSRQITATEAFF. CDR3 in DNA: TGTGCCAGTAGCCGACAGATTACGGCCACTGAAGCTTTCTTT.

The J gene is TRBJ1-2, the V gene TRBV6-5, with D possibly being TRBD1 (5 bases). This CDR3 has 15 residues. Germline CDR1 MNHEY, CDR2 SVGAGI. Trimming left V 0 bases short and J 4 bases short, with 12 bases between. The CDR3 loop is CASSYSKGAAYGYTF. CDR3 nucleotide sequence: TGTGCCAGCAGTTACTCGAAAGGGGCGGCCTATGGCTACACCTTC.

This rearrangement joins TRBV6-5 to TRBJ2-7, with 10 bases fitting TRBD2. V lost 0 bases and J lost 2; bases outside the gene matches: 1. The CDR3 sequence is 15 residues long. Germline CDR1 is MNHEY and CDR2 is SVGAGI. The CDR3 sequence: CASSYSSGGAYEQYF. The CDR3 bases are TGTGCCAGCAGTTACTCGAGCGGGGGGGCCTACGAGCAGTACTTC.

This chain links TRBV24-1 with TRBJ1-1; D is uncertain. The CDR3 consists of 14 residues. CDR1 KGHDR and CDR2 SFDVKD come from the germline V gene. Trimming pared 10 bases from V and 0 bases from J, leaving 14 bases between. The CDR3: CATRPGAMNTEAFF. CDR3 DNA sequence: TGTGCCACTCGCCCGGGAGCTATGAACACTGAAGCTTTCTTT.

This clone is a singleton in its sample. The chain employs TRBV5-6 and TRBJ2-5, with D uncertain. The germline CDR1 and CDR2 sequences are SGHDT and YYEEEE. V was pared by 2 bases and J by 5 bases, with 10 bases between. The CDR3 totals 13 residues. The CDR3 bases are TGTGCCAGCAGCTTCTCCGTCGCGGAGACCCAGTACTTC. It translates to CASSFSVAETQYF.

This chain connects TRBV6-5 to TRBJ1-5; no reliable D call. This CDR3 has 15 residues. V shed 2 bases and J shed 1 base, with 9 bases lying between them. Per germline, CDR1 MNHEY and CDR2 SVGAGI. The CDR3 here is CASSYRPQSNQPQHF. Written as DNA, the CDR3 is TGTGCCAGCAGTTACCGGCCACAGAGCAATCAGCCCCAGCATTTT.

A few counts support this clone. The V call is TRBV30, the J call TRBJ2-5; no definite D call. The CDR3 runs 13 residues. Germline CDR1 and CDR2: GTSNPN and SVGIG (reference sequence). Trimming took 0 bases from V and 5 from J, leaving 10 bases between them. In nucleotides, the CDR3 is TGTGCCTGGAGTGTCCCAGGTGTGGAGACCCAGTACTTC. Translated: CAWSVPGVETQYF.

This rearrangement joins TRBV7-3 to TRBJ2-3; tentative D call: TRBD1 (6 bases). Between the trimmed V and J ends, which lost 0 bases and 0 bases, there was a span of 16 bases. CDR1 is SGHTA, CDR2 FQGTGA, per germline. The length of the CDR3 is 18 residues. This CDR3 is CASSLTAQGSRSTDTQYF. The CDR3 region has the DNA TGTGCCAGCAGCTTAACGGCCCAGGGGTCGCGAAGCACAGATACGCAGTATTTT.

This chain links TRBV9 with TRBJ1-1; a possible D gene is TRBD1 (6 bases). Germline lookup yields CDR1 SGDLS and CDR2 YYNGEE. The CDR3 totals 16 residues. With 4 bases removed from V and 5 bases from J, the gap between germline ends came to 21 bases. CDR3 loop: CASSPPRGADQTEAFF. DNA for the CDR3: TGTGCCAGCAGCCCCCCTCGGGGGGCGGATCAGACTGAAGCTTTCTTT.

This chain connects TRBV30 to TRBJ1-6, with 7 nucleotides matching TRBD1. V was clipped by 8 bases and J by 10 bases; unmatched bases: 14. The CDR3 contains 14 residues. CDR1 and CDR2 (germline): GTSNPN, SVGIG (reference sequence). This CDR3 is CAADHRGGGSPLHF. As DNA, the CDR3 is TGTGCCGCGGACCACAGGGGTGGAGGGTCACCCCTCCACTTT.

The chain uses TRBV19 and TRBJ1-3, with 7 positions matching TRBD1. The CDR3 contains 12 residues. Germline V gives CDR1 LNHDA, CDR2 SQIVND (reference sequence). With 9 bases clipped from V and 4 bases from J, the junction kept 3 bases outside the gene matches. The CDR3 sequence: CASGQDGNTIYF. CDR3 nucleotides: TGTGCCAGCGGACAGGACGGAAACACCATATATTTT.

The V gene is TRBV7-3, the J gene TRBJ2-5; no definite D call. V was pared by 2 bases and J by 5 bases, with 9 bases between. The CDR3 totals 13 residues. Germline assignment: CDR1 SGHTA and CDR2 FQGTGA. This chain's CDR3 is CASSLQVRETQYF. CDR3 bases: TGTGCCAGCAGCTTACAAGTGAGGGAGACCCAGTACTTC.

This clone was recorded a few times. This chain connects TRBV15 to TRBJ2-7, with 7 bases aligning to TRBD2. The CDR3 length is 13 residues. Trimming cost V 5 bases and J 7 bases; bases outside gene matches: 8. Germline values: CDR1 LNHNV, CDR2 YYDKDF (reference sequence). CDR3 DNA: TGTGCCACCAGCCCCGGGGGGAAGGGGGAGCAGTACTTC. The encoded protein is CATSPGGKGEQYF.

This chain uses TRBV23-1 with TRBJ1-4; 7 bases map to TRBD1. TRBV23-1 is identified as an open reading frame with a role that is uncertain. There are 18 residues in the CDR3. V trimming: 2 bases; J trimming: 1 base; junction bases outside the gene matches: 10. The CDR3 sequence is CASSQIEGAWGTNEKLFF. CDR3 bases: TGCGCCAGCAGTCAAATAGAGGGGGCCTGGGGAACTAATGAAAAACTGTTTTTT.

The chain is built from TRBV30 and TRBJ2-4; 8 bases are a match to TRBD1. Per germline, CDR1 GTSNPN and CDR2 SVGIG (reference sequence). This CDR3 is 12 amino acids long. V shed 4 bases and J 7 bases; nucleotides not matched to a gene: 3. CDR3 sequence: CAWTGQGNIQYF. In DNA form, the CDR3 reads TGTGCCTGGACCGGACAGGGTAACATTCAGTACTTC.

This clone was seen once. This chain connects TRBV7-9 to TRBJ1-1, with 9 bases that match TRBD1. Germline V gene sequence: CDR1 SEHNR, CDR2 FQNEAQ (reference sequence). V shed 3 bases, J shed 4 bases, and the junction held 12 bases outside the gene matches. This CDR3 spans 17 amino acids. The CDR3 sequence: CASSFPDTGGQSTEAFF. CDR3 sequence (DNA): TGTGCCAGCAGCTTCCCTGATACAGGGGGCCAATCCACTGAAGCTTTCTTT. Full variable domain (rest looked up from reference TRBV7-9 and TRBJ1-1): DTGVSQNPRHKITKRGQNVTFRCDPISEHNRLYWYRQTLGQGPEFLTYFQNEAQLEKSRLLSDRFSAERPKGSFSTLEIQRTEQGDSAMYLCASSFPDTGGQSTEAFFGQGTRLTVV.

The chain combines TRBV6-6 with TRBJ2-1, with D perhaps TRBD2 (5 bases). V shed 5 bases and J shed 8 bases, with 10 bases lying between them. The CDR3 extends over 12 amino acids. CDR1 is MNHNY, CDR2 SVGAGI, per germline (reference sequence). The CDR3 bases are TGTGCCAGCAGTCCGGACTTGTATGAGCAGTTCTTC. This codes for CASSPDLYEQFF.

The rearrangement joins TRBV4-2 to TRBJ1-1, with a tentative D call TRBD1 (5 bases). Trimming shortened V by 2 bases and J by 8 bases, and 18 bases separated the two germline ends. CDR3 size: 15 residues. Germline CDR1 is LGHNA and CDR2 is YNFKEQ. CDR3 amino acids: CASSQRNTGGVEAFF. CDR3 DNA: TGTGCCAGCAGCCAACGAAATACCGGGGGGGTAGAAGCTTTCTTT.